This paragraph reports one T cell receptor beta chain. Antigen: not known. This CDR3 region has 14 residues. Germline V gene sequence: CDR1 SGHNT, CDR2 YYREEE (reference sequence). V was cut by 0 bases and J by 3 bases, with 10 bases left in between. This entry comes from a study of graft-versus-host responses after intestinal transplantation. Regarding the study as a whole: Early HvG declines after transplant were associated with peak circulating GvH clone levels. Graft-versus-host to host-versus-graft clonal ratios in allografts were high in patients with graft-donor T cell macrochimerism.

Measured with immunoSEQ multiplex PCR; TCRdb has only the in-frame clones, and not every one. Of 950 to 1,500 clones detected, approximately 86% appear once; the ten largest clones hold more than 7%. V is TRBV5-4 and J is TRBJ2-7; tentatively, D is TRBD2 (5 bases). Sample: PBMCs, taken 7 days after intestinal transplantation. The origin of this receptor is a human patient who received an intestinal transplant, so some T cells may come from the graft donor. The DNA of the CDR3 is TGTGCCAGCAGCTTGGAGGAAGGAGGCTACGAGCAGTACTTC. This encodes CASSLEEGGYEQYF. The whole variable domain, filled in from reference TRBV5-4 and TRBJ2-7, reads ETGVTQSPTHLIKTRGQQVTLRCSSQSGHNTVSWYQQALGQGPQFIFQYYREEENGRGNFPPRFSGLQFPNYSSELNVNALELDDSALYLCASSLEEGGYEQYFGPGTRLTVT.